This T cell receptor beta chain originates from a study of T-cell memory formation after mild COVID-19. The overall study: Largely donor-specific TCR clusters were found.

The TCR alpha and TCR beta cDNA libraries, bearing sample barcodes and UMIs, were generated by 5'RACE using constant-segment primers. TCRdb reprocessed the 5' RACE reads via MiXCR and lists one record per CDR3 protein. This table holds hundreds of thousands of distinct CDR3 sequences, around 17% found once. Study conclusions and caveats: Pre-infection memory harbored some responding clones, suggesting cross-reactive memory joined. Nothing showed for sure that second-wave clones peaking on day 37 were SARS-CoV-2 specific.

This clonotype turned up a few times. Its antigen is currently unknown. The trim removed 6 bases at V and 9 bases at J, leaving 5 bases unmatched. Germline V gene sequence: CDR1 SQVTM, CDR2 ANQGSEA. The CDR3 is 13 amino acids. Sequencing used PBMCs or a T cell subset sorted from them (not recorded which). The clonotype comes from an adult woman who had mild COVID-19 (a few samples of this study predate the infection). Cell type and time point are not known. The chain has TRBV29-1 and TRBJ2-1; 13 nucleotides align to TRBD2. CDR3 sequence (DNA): TGCAGCGTCAGGACTAGCGGGAGTGGTGAGCAGTTCTTC. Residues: CSVRTSGSGEQFF.